The clone carrying this T cell receptor beta chain has only a few counts. Antigen: not known. The data were taken from a study of response to subunit inactivated influenza vaccine. The study, taken as a whole, reports: The study's authors posited that every seasonal influenza vaccination enlists few new T cells.

TCRdb re-called the RT-PCR reads with MiXCR, one entry per CDR3 protein. This sample carries about 570,000 distinct CDR3 sequences, 10% to 12% of them seen once, and the ten largest clones take approximately 11%. V lost 7 bases to trimming and J lost 4 bases, with 16 bases between them. The CDR3 covers 14 residues. The same data also went into a second study, on T cells expressing NK-cell markers. That source reports: UMIs accompanied the 5'RACE template switching by which TCR beta cDNA was made.

The origin of this receptor is a man over 45 who received an inactivated influenza vaccine. The V and J genes are TRBV12-3 or TRBV12-4 and TRBJ1-2; D possibly corresponds to TRBD1 (6 bases). The sequenced sample was PBMCs from blood, obtained on the day of vaccination. CDR3 DNA sequence: TGTGCCAGCACCCCCCAGGGGACTGGCTATGGCTACACCTTC. This translates into CASTPQGTGYGYTF.